This T cell receptor (beta chain) is drawn from a study of blood T cell repertoires in COVID-19. About the study: Both acute and convalescent COVID-19 samples were obtained from the United States, Italy and Spain. T cells, B-cell-depleted T cells, or PBMCs supplied cDNA or gDNA.

The germline V gene encodes CDR1 MDHEN and CDR2 SYDVKM. The CDR3 is 16 amino acids. J lost 2 bases, V lost 7 bases, and 9 bases had no gene match. Produced via immunoSEQ multiplex PCR; TCRdb's table is partial and in-frame only. The sample lists 70,000 or so clones, 87% occurring once. The sequenced material came from peripheral blood. The sequence derives from a woman of 80 years or more with active or convalescent COVID-19. The chain carries TRBV28 and TRBJ1-5, with 9 bases lining up with TRBD1. Here the CDR3 reads CASNGQGFDGNQPQHF. CDR3 in DNA: TGTGCCAGCAACGGACAGGGGTTTGATGGCAATCAGCCCCAGCATTTT.